The rows below give T cell receptor beta chains drawn from one sample of a study of T cell responses to AZD1222 COVID-19 vaccine. Produced via immunoSEQ multiplex PCR; TCRdb's table is partial and in-frame only. The sample yields over 65,000 clones, over 80% seen once. Sequences were derived from peripheral blood, sampled on day 0 of AZD1222 vaccination. These receptors were obtained from an adult in good health. CDR3s include the opening cysteine and the closing phenylalanine or tryptophan. Fields, in order: D gene, clone size, J gene, V gene, CDR3 protein, CDR3 DNA. A D gene is named only where the DNA matches it firmly. A clone size is listed for some rows: how often the clone was seen (once, few, many), or a class if it is expanded.

d_gene: -; abundance: -; j_gene: TRBJ1-1; v_gene: TRBV5-1; CDR3aa: CASSPGGQGEAFF; CDR3nt: TGCGCCAGCAGCCCGGGGGGGCAGGGTGAAGCTTTCTTT
d_gene: TRBD1; abundance: -; j_gene: TRBJ1-2; v_gene: TRBV6-5; CDR3aa: CASRTGQVYGYTF; CDR3nt: TGTGCCAGCAGGACGGGACAGGTGTATGGCTACACCTTC
d_gene: TRBD1; abundance: -; j_gene: TRBJ1-5; v_gene: TRBV4-1; CDR3aa: CASSQEVRNRGQPQHF; CDR3nt: TGCGCCAGCAGCCAAGAGGTACGGAACAGGGGTCAGCCCCAGCATTTT
d_gene: TRBD1; abundance: -; j_gene: TRBJ1-2; v_gene: TRBV9; CDR3aa: CASSDRDRGILYYGYTF; CDR3nt: TGTGCCAGCAGCGACCGGGACAGGGGGATTCTTTACTATGGCTACACCTTC
d_gene: -; abundance: -; j_gene: TRBJ1-5; v_gene: TRBV19; CDR3aa: CASSREDSNQPQHF; CDR3nt: TGTGCCAGTAGTCGGGAGGATAGCAATCAGCCCCAGCATTTT
d_gene: -; abundance: -; j_gene: TRBJ1-1; v_gene: TRBV7-8; CDR3aa: CASSLVYLGGPKKGNTEAFF; CDR3nt: TGTGCCAGCAGCTTAGTTTATTTGGGGGGGCCGAAGAAGGGGAACACTGAAGCTTTCTTT
d_gene: -; abundance: -; j_gene: TRBJ1-5; v_gene: TRBV2; CDR3aa: CASSRQINQPQHF; CDR3nt: TGTGCCAGCAGTAGACAGATCAATCAGCCCCAGCATTTT
d_gene: TRBD1; abundance: once; j_gene: TRBJ1-3; v_gene: TRBV11-2; CDR3aa: CASSFVPPGGTSGNTIYF; CDR3nt: TGTGCCAGCAGCTTCGTACCTCCAGGGGGCACGTCTGGAAACACCATATATTTT
d_gene: -; abundance: -; j_gene: TRBJ2-5; v_gene: TRBV7-2; CDR3aa: CASSSGLQETQYF; CDR3nt: TGTGCCAGCAGCTCAGGACTACAAGAGACCCAGTACTTC
d_gene: -; abundance: -; j_gene: TRBJ1-1; v_gene: TRBV20-1; CDR3aa: CSAPLGAEAFF; CDR3nt: TGCAGTGCTCCATTGGGGGCTGAAGCTTTCTTT
d_gene: -; abundance: -; j_gene: TRBJ2-6; v_gene: TRBV6-5; CDR3aa: CASTQYSGANVLTF; CDR3nt: TGTGCCAGCACCCAGTACTCTGGGGCCAACGTCCTGACTTTC
d_gene: -; abundance: -; j_gene: TRBJ1-5; v_gene: TRBV2; CDR3aa: CASSVREPQHF; CDR3nt: TGTGCCAGCAGTGTTCGGGAGCCCCAGCATTTT
d_gene: TRBD1; abundance: -; j_gene: TRBJ1-2; v_gene: TRBV19; CDR3aa: CASSIDSGQGRSYGYTF; CDR3nt: TGTGCCAGTAGTATAGATTCTGGACAGGGAAGAAGCTATGGCTACACCTTC
d_gene: -; abundance: -; j_gene: TRBJ1-6; v_gene: TRBV7-9; CDR3aa: CASSPDAKDSPLHF; CDR3nt: TGTGCCAGCAGCCCCGACGCAAAGGATTCACCCCTCCACTTT
d_gene: -; abundance: -; j_gene: TRBJ1-4; v_gene: TRBV6-5; CDR3aa: CASRLTGSGGEKLFF; CDR3nt: TGTGCCAGCAGGTTAACAGGGTCGGGTGGAGAAAAACTGTTTTTT
d_gene: -; abundance: -; j_gene: TRBJ1-1; v_gene: TRBV4-3; CDR3aa: CASSHRLVNTEAFF; CDR3nt: TGCGCCAGCAGCCATCGGTTAGTGAACACTGAAGCTTTCTTT
d_gene: -; abundance: -; j_gene: TRBJ2-3; v_gene: TRBV5-1; CDR3aa: CASSLSLPGSTDTQYF; CDR3nt: TGCGCCAGCAGCTTGAGCCTCCCAGGCTCCACAGATACGCAGTATTTT
d_gene: TRBD1; abundance: -; j_gene: TRBJ1-6; v_gene: TRBV4-2; CDR3aa: CASSQEYRQGHSPLHF; CDR3nt: TGTGCCAGCAGCCAAGAGTATAGACAGGGGCATTCACCCCTCCACTTT
d_gene: TRBD1; abundance: -; j_gene: TRBJ1-2; v_gene: TRBV29-1; CDR3aa: CSVIQGDRGPNGYTF; CDR3nt: TGCAGCGTGATCCAAGGGGACAGGGGGCCGAATGGCTACACCTTC
d_gene: TRBD2; abundance: -; j_gene: TRBJ2-1; v_gene: TRBV9; CDR3aa: CASSVGTVRGAEGEQFF; CDR3nt: TGTGCCAGCAGCGTAGGCACAGTGCGGGGGGCTGAGGGTGAGCAGTTCTTC
d_gene: -; abundance: -; j_gene: TRBJ1-5; v_gene: TRBV19; CDR3aa: CASSIDTNQPQHF; CDR3nt: TGTGCCAGTAGTATTGACACGAATCAGCCCCAGCATTTT
d_gene: TRBD1; abundance: -; j_gene: TRBJ1-3; v_gene: TRBV6-5; CDR3aa: CASRRQGSSGNTIYF; CDR3nt: TGTGCCAGCAGAAGACAGGGTAGCAGTGGAAACACCATATATTTT
d_gene: -; abundance: -; j_gene: TRBJ1-1; v_gene: TRBV2; CDR3aa: CASSEARTGTTEAFF; CDR3nt: TGTGCCAGCAGTGAAGCGCGAACAGGGACCACTGAAGCTTTCTTT
d_gene: -; abundance: -; j_gene: TRBJ2-1; v_gene: TRBV11-2; CDR3aa: CASNSLRGKYNEQFF; CDR3nt: TGTGCCAGCAACTCCCTTCGTGGGAAATACAATGAGCAGTTCTTC
d_gene: -; abundance: -; j_gene: TRBJ1-5; v_gene: TRBV30; CDR3aa: CAWSNRPGEPQHF; CDR3nt: TGTGCCTGGAGTAACAGACCTGGAGAGCCCCAGCATTTT
d_gene: TRBD1; abundance: -; j_gene: TRBJ2-7; v_gene: TRBV5-5; CDR3aa: CASSLGTGPSYEQYF; CDR3nt: TGTGCCAGCAGCTTAGGGACAGGCCCCTCCTACGAGCAGTACTTC
d_gene: -; abundance: -; j_gene: TRBJ2-5; v_gene: TRBV19; CDR3aa: CASSPHRQETQYF; CDR3nt: TGTGCCAGTAGTCCGCATCGTCAAGAGACCCAGTACTTC
d_gene: TRBD1; abundance: -; j_gene: TRBJ1-1; v_gene: TRBV6-5; CDR3aa: CASSPRTGNTEAFF; CDR3nt: TGTGCCAGCAGCCCAAGGACAGGGAACACTGAAGCTTTCTTT
d_gene: -; abundance: -; j_gene: TRBJ1-2; v_gene: TRBV6-2/TRBV6-3; CDR3aa: CASSYSYGYTF; CDR3nt: TGTGCCAGCAGTTACAGCTATGGCTACACCTTC
d_gene: -; abundance: -; j_gene: TRBJ1-1; v_gene: TRBV12-3/TRBV12-4; CDR3aa: CASVPGVGTEAFF; CDR3nt: TGTGCCAGCGTTCCAGGGGTGGGGACTGAAGCTTTCTTT
d_gene: TRBD1; abundance: -; j_gene: TRBJ1-1; v_gene: TRBV6-5; CDR3aa: CASREGQLNTEAFF; CDR3nt: TGTGCCAGCAGAGAGGGACAGTTGAACACTGAAGCTTTCTTT
d_gene: -; abundance: -; j_gene: TRBJ1-5; v_gene: TRBV4-1; CDR3aa: CASSQAPDTYSNQPQHF; CDR3nt: TGCGCCAGCAGCCAAGCCCCCGATACTTATAGCAATCAGCCCCAGCATTTT
d_gene: -; abundance: once; j_gene: TRBJ1-6; v_gene: TRBV19; CDR3aa: CASSMGGSYNSPLHF; CDR3nt: TGTGCCAGTAGTATGGGGGGTTCCTATAATTCACCCCTCCACTTT
d_gene: TRBD1; abundance: -; j_gene: TRBJ1-1; v_gene: TRBV5-4; CDR3aa: CASIGTGTGNTEAFF; CDR3nt: TGTGCCAGCATCGGTACCGGGACAGGGAACACTGAAGCTTTCTTT
d_gene: -; abundance: -; j_gene: TRBJ1-2; v_gene: TRBV28; CDR3aa: CASTPGSGAYGYTF; CDR3nt: TGTGCCAGCACGCCGGGGAGCGGGGCCTATGGCTACACCTTC